These T cell receptor beta chains were read from a single sample in a study of T cell changes during pregnancy in multiple sclerosis. The table came from immunoSEQ multiplex PCR; TCRdb's copy has only in-frame clones and leaves some out. The sample contains 15,000 to 20,000 clones, around 86% of which appear only once. This specimen consisted of CD8+ T cells from peripheral blood mononuclear cells, obtained in the third trimester of pregnancy. The receptor set was obtained from a female donor in good health, enrolled as a control in a pregnancy study. CDR3s include the opening cysteine and the closing phenylalanine or tryptophan. The D gene is left open where the match is weak. Only part of the rows carry a size: once, few, many, or a class if the clone is expanded.

>TRBV21-1|NA|NA|TRBJ2-7
CASSKGGLVSGRVPYEQYF
TGTGCCAGCAGCAAAGGAGGTTTGGTTTCCGGGAGGGTACCCTACGAGCAGTACTTC
>TRBV28|NA|TRBD2|TRBJ2-1
CASSLLAGAYNEQFF
TGTGCCAGCAGTTTGCTAGCGGGAGCTTACAATGAGCAGTTCTTC
>TRBV4-3|NA|NA|TRBJ2-7
CASSQDWESYEQYF
TGCGCCAGCAGCCAAGATTGGGAGTCCTACGAGCAGTACTTC
>TRBV18|few|TRBD1|TRBJ2-2
CASSPTGTGDNTGELFF
TGTGCCAGCTCACCAACCGGGACAGGTGATAACACCGGGGAGCTGTTTTTT
>TRBV7-9|NA|TRBD1|TRBJ1-6
CASSLGTAINSPLHF
TGTGCCAGCAGCCTCGGGACAGCGATTAATTCACCCCTCCACTTT
>TRBV27|NA|NA|TRBJ2-5
CASSLLGYQETQYF
TGTGCCAGCAGTTTATTGGGCTACCAAGAGACCCAGTACTTC
>TRBV6-5|NA|TRBD2|TRBJ2-3
CASSYSGGATDTQYF
TGTGCCAGCAGTTACAGCGGGGGGGCCACAGATACGCAGTATTTT
>TRBV9|NA|NA|TRBJ1-2
CASSVDGGDGYGYTF
TGTGCCAGCAGCGTAGACGGCGGCGACGGGTATGGCTACACCTTC
>TRBV5-6|once|TRBD1|TRBJ2-2
CASSLGGQSNTGELFF
TGTGCCAGCAGCTTGGGGGGACAGTCGAACACCGGGGAGCTGTTTTTT
>TRBV6-6|NA|TRBD2|TRBJ2-2
CASSPGLAINTGELFF
TGTGCCAGCAGCCCCGGACTAGCGATAAACACCGGGGAGCTGTTTTTT
>TRBV18|NA|NA|TRBJ2-1
CASPGEGTNEQFF
TGTGCCAGCCCAGGGGAGGGCACTAATGAGCAGTTCTTC
>TRBV7-9|NA|TRBD1|TRBJ1-6
CASSLRQGSSYNSPLHF
TGTGCCAGCAGCTTAAGACAGGGGAGCTCCTATAATTCACCCCTCCACTTT
>TRBV19|NA|NA|TRBJ2-1
CASRNNRDNEQFF
TGTGCCAGTAGAAACAACCGGGACAATGAGCAGTTCTTC
>TRBV6-4|NA|TRBD2|TRBJ2-3
CASSDSSGGGDTQYF
TGTGCCAGCAGTGACTCGAGCGGGGGTGGAGATACGCAGTATTTT
>TRBV27|once|TRBD1|TRBJ2-2
CASSLQGALPGELFF
TGTGCCAGCAGTTTACAGGGGGCCCTCCCCGGGGAGCTGTTTTTT
>TRBV4-1|NA|TRBD1|TRBJ1-6
CASSQGTGNSPLHF
TGCGCCAGCAGCCAAGGGACAGGTAATTCACCCCTCCACTTT
>TRBV10-1|few|NA|TRBJ2-2
CASSEGEAGELFF
TGCGCCAGCAGTGAGGGGGAGGCCGGGGAGCTGTTTTTT
>TRBV6-1|NA|NA|TRBJ2-7
CASSEFEGGAIYEQYF
TGTGCCAGCAGTGAATTCGAGGGGGGGGCTATATACGAGCAGTACTTC
>TRBV9|NA|TRBD1|TRBJ2-5
CASSAGTAPEFQETQYF
TGTGCCAGCAGCGCCGGGACAGCCCCTGAATTCCAAGAGACCCAGTACTTC
>TRBV7-3|NA|NA|TRBJ2-3
CASSPLPVPSTDTQYF
TGTGCCAGCAGCCCCCTCCCGGTTCCTAGCACAGATACGCAGTATTTT
>TRBV4-1|once|TRBD1|TRBJ2-7
CASSQDRGQGTYEQYF
TGCGCCAGCAGCCAAGATAGGGGACAGGGCACCTACGAGCAGTACTTC
>TRBV5-6|NA|NA|TRBJ1-1
CASSLVGHLGSEAFF
TGTGCCAGCAGCTTAGTGGGGCACCTAGGCAGTGAAGCTTTCTTT
>TRBV19|NA|TRBD1|TRBJ1-4
CAVGDRGSANEKLFF
TGTGCCGTTGGGGACAGGGGATCCGCTAATGAAAAACTGTTTTTT
>TRBV5-4|NA|NA|TRBJ1-2
CASSSPDSNYGYTF
TGTGCCAGCAGCTCACCTGACAGTAACTATGGCTACACCTTC